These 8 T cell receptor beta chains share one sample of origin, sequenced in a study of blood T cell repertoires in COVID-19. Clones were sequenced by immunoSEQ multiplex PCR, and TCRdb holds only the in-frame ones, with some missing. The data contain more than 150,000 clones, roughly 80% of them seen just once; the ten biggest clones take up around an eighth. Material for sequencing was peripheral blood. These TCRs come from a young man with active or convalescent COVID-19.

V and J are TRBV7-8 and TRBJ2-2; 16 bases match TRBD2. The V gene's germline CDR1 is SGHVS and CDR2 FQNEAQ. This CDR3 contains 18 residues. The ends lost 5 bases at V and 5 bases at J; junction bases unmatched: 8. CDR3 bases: TGTGCCAGCAGCCTAGGGACTAGCGGGGGGGTATTTACCGGGGAGCTGTTTTTT. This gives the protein CASSLGTSGGVFTGELFF.

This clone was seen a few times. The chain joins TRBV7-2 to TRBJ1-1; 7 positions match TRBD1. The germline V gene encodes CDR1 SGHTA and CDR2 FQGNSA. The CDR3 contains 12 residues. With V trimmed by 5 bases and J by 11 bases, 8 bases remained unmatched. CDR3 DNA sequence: TGTGCCAGCAGCGAGCGTACAGGGGCTGCTTTCTTT. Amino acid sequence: CASSERTGAAFF.

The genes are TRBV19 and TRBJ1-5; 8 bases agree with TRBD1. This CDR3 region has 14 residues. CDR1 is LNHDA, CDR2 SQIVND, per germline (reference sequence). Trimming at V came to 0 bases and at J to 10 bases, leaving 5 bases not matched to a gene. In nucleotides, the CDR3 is TGTGCCAGTAGTATAGACGGACAGGGTAGACCCCAGCATTTT. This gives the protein CASSIDGQGRPQHF. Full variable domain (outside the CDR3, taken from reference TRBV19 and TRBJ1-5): DGGITQSPKYLFRKEGQNVTLSCEQNLNHDAMYWYRQDPGQGLRLIYYSQIVNDFQKGDIAEGYSVSREKKESFPLTVTSAQKNPTAFYLCASSIDGQGRPQHFGDGTRLSIL.

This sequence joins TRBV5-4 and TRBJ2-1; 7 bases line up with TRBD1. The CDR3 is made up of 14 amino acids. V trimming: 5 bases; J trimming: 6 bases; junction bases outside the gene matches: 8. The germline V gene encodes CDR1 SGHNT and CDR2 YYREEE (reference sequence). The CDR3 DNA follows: TGTGCCAGCAGGGACGTTACAGGGGTCAATGAGCAGTTCTTC. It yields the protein CASRDVTGVNEQFF.

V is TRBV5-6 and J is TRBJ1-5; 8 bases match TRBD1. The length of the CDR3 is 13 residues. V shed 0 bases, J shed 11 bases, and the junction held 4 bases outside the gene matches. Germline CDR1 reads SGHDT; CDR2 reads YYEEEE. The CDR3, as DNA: TGTGCCAGCAGCTTGGCACAGGGGGGGGCCCAGCATTTT. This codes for CASSLAQGGAQHF.

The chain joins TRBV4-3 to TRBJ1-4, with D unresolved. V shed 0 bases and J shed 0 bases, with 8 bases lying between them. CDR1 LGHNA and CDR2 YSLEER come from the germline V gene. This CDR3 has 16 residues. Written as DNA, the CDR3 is TGCGCCAGCAGCCAAGATTTCCAGGCAACTAATGAAAAACTGTTTTTT. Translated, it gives CASSQDFQATNEKLFF.

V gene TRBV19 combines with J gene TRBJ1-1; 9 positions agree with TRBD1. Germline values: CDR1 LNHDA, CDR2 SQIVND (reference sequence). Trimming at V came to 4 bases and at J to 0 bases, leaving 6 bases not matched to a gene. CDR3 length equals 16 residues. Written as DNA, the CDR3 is TGTGCCAGTAGTAAGTGGACAGGGGACATGAACACTGAAGCTTTCTTT. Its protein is CASSKWTGDMNTEAFF.

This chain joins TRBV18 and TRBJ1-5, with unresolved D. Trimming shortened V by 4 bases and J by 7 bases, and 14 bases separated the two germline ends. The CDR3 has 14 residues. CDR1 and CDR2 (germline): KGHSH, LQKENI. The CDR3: CASSHGSTGQPQHF. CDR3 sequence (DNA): TGTGCCAGCTCACACGGGTCCACGGGACAGCCCCAGCATTTT. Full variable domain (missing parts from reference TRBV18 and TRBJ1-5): NAGVMQNPRHLVRRRGQEARLRCSPMKGHSHVYWYRQLPEEGLKFMVYLQKENIIDESGMPKERFSAEFPKEGPSILRIQQVVRGDSAAYFCASSHGSTGQPQHFGDGTRLSIL.